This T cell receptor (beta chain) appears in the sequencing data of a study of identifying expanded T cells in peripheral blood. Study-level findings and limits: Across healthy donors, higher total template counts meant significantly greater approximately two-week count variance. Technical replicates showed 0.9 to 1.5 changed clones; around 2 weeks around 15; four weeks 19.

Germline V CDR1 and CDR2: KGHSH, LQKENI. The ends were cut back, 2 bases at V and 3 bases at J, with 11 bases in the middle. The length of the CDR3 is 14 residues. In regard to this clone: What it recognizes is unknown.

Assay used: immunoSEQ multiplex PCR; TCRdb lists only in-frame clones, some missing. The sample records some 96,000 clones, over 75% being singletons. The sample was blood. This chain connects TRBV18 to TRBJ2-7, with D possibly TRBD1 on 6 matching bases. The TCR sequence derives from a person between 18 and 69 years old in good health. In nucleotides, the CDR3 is TGTGCCAGCTCACCAGATCAGGGGAGCTACGAGCAGTACTTC. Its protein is CASSPDQGSYEQYF.